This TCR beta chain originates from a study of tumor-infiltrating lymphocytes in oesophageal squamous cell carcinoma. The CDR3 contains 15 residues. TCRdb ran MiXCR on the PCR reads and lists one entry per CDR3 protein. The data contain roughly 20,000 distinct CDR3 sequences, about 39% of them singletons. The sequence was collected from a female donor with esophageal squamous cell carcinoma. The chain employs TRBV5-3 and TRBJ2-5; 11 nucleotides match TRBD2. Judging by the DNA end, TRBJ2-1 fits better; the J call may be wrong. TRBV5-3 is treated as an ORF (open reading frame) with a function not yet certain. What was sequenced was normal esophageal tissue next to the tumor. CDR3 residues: CASRRLAGNCNEQFF. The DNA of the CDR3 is TGTGCCAGCAGAAGACTAGCGGGGAACTGCAATGAGCAGTTCTTC.